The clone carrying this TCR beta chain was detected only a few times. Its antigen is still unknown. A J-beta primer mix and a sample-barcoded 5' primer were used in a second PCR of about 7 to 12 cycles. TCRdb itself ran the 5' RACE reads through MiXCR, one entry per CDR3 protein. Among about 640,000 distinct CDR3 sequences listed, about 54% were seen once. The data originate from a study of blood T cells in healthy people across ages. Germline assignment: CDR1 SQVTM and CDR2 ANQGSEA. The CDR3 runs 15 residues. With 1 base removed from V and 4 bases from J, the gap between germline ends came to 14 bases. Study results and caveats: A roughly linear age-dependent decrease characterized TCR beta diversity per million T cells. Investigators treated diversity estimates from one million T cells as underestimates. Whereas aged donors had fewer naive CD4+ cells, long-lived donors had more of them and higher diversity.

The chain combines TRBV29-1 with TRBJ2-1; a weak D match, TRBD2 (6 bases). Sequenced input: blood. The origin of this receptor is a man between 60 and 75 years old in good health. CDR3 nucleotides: TGCAGCGTTGAAGGGGCGGGACCTGGGTACAATGAGCAGTTCTTC. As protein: CSVEGAGPGYNEQFF.